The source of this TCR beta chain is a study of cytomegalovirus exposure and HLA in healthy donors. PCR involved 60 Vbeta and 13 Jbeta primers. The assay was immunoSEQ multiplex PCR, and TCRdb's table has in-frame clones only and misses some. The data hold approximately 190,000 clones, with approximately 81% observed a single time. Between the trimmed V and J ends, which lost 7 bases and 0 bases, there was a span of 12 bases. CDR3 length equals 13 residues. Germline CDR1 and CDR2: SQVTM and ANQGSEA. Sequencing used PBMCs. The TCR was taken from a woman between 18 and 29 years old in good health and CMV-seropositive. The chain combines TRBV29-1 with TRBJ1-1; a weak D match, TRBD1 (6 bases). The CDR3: CSAPGVMNTEAFF. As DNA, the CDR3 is TGCAGCGCCCCAGGGGTCATGAACACTGAAGCTTTCTTT.